This entry lists 10 T cell receptor beta chains sequenced from one sample in a study of metastatic and nonmetastatic thyroid tumors. Treatment of any kind had been given to no patient before thyroid surgery. TCRdb recomputed clones from the PCR reads via MiXCR. The table records about 15,000 clones, about 35% of them present only once. The sample comprised tumor tissue. These receptors originate from a male donor with papillary thyroid cancer or a benign thyroid nodule (not recorded which). Some clones in this sample may be carry-over from other donors' samples.

This chain connects TRBV27 to TRBJ2-3, with 11 bases identical to TRBD2. V shed 5 bases and J 1 base; nucleotides not matched to a gene: 2. CDR1 and CDR2 from the germline V gene are MNHEY and SMNVEV (reference sequence). CDR3 length: 15 amino acids. In nucleotides, the CDR3 is TGTGCCAGCAGTGAGACTAGCGGGGGCACAGATACGCAGTATTTT. Translating gives CASSETSGGTDTQYF.

Sample share makes this clone medium-sized (0.01 to 0.1%). This CDR3 reads CASSEALRKGFGNEQFF. In nucleotides, the CDR3 is TGTGCCAGCAGTGAAGCGCTCAGAAAGGGATTTGGCAATGAGCAGTTCTTC. The gene calls are TRBV6-1 and TRBJ2-1; D is unclear. This CDR3 contains 17 residues. With 0 bases removed from V and 6 bases from J, the gap between germline ends came to 18 bases. Germline V gene sequence: CDR1 MNHNS, CDR2 SASEGT.

The V and J genes are TRBV3-1 and TRBJ2-7; 8 bases line up with TRBD2. The DNA end lines up better with TRBJ2-1; the J call may be wrong. From germline, CDR1 is LGHDT and CDR2 YNNKEL (reference sequence). The CDR3 is made up of 14 amino acids. Written as DNA, the CDR3 is TGTGCCAGCAGCCGACTAGCGTGCTCCTACGAGCAGTTCTTC. Amino acid sequence: CASSRLACSYEQFF.

This clone was picked up many times. The chain combines TRBV28 with TRBJ1-2; no reliable D call. The germline V gene has CDR1 MDHEN and CDR2 SYDVKM. The germline V and J ends were trimmed by 8 bases and 3 bases, with 19 bases remaining between them. The CDR3 extends over 15 amino acids. The CDR3 protein is CASLFSSRRDYGYTF. The CDR3 bases are TGTGCCAGCCTATTCTCCTCCAGGAGGGACTATGGCTACACCTTC.

The chain uses TRBV2 and TRBJ1-5, with D tentatively TRBD1 (5 bases). Trimming left V 9 bases short and J 1 base short, with 19 bases between. Germline assignment: CDR1 SNHLY and CDR2 FYNNEI. There are 16 residues in the CDR3. This CDR3 is CASGGSGARSNQPQHF. The CDR3, as DNA: TGTGCCAGTGGAGGGTCCGGGGCGAGGAGCAATCAGCCCCAGCATTTT.

This clone was counted at least ten times. The chain employs TRBV2 and TRBJ1-4, with D possibly being TRBD1 (5 bases). Germline CDR1 SNHLY, CDR2 FYNNEI. Trimming removed 3 bases at V and 8 bases at J, with 16 bases between. This CDR3 is built from 15 residues. The chain's CDR3 is CASSEVGARGEKLFF. The CDR3 DNA reads as TGTGCCAGCAGTGAGGTCGGGGCCCGGGGCGAAAAACTGTTTTTT.

Ten or more counts support this clone. V is TRBV6-2 or TRBV6-3 and J is TRBJ2-5, with D perhaps matching TRBD1 (6 bases). CDR1 MNHEY and CDR2 SVGEGT come from the germline V gene. V lost 7 bases to trimming and J lost 1 base, with 13 bases between them. This CDR3 is 14 amino acids long. CDR3 amino acids: CASTITGFQETQYF. The CDR3, as DNA: TGTGCCAGCACCATAACAGGGTTCCAAGAGACCCAGTACTTC.

Judged by abundance, this clone is medium-sized. CDR3: CASSFPGPRRGGYTF. CDR3 sequence (DNA): TGTGCCAGCAGTTTCCCGGGACCGCGGCGAGGTGGCTACACCTTC. The rearrangement uses TRBV12-3 or TRBV12-4 and TRBJ1-2; D perhaps matches TRBD1 (5 bases). This CDR3 comprises 15 residues. Trimming removed 3 bases from V and 7 bases from J, with 18 bases in between.

The CDR3 DNA follows: TGCGCCAGCAAGACGGAGAACTATGGCTACACCTTC. Translation gives CASKTENYGYTF. The V and J genes are TRBV5-1 and TRBJ1-2; D not certain. The CDR3 is 12 amino acids. V lost 6 bases and J 2 bases, leaving 8 bases between the germline ends. Germline CDR1 reads SGHRS; CDR2 reads YFSETQ.

For this clone: The junction shows a germline mismatch at one end, possibly a read error. V gene TRBV9 combines with J gene TRBJ2-1; D may be TRBD1 or TRBD2 (5 bases each). Germline V gene lookup returns CDR1 SGDLS and CDR2 YYNGEE. CDR3 length equals 17 residues. The CDR3: CASSRRSGTNLYNDQFF. For the CDR3, the DNA is TGTGCCAGCAGCCGCAGATCCGGGACGAACCTCTACAATGATCAGTTCTTC. Drawing the rest from reference TRBV9 and TRBJ2-1, the complete variable domain is DSGVTQTPKHLITATGQRVTLRCSPRSGDLSVYWYQQSLDQGLQFLIQYYNGEERAKGNILERFSAQQFPDLHSELNLSSLELGDSALYFCASSRRSGTNLYNDQFFGPGTRLTVL.